The present T cell receptor (beta chain) was sequenced within a study of cytomegalovirus exposure and HLA in healthy donors. Germline V gene data show CDR1 as SGHAT and CDR2 as FQNNGV. Trimming pared 2 bases from V and 6 bases from J, leaving 11 bases between. This CDR3 contains 13 residues. This PCR relied on a set of 60 Vbeta primers and 13 Jbeta primers. Method: immunoSEQ multiplex PCR; TCRdb's copy keeps in-frame clones and lacks some. The profile shows 150,000 to 200,000 clones, under 85% of them singletons. The J gene is TRBJ2-7, the V gene TRBV11-2; perhaps TRBD1 as D (5 bases). Sample: PBMCs. This TCR derives from a man in his fifties in good health and CMV-seronegative. The CDR3 DNA is TGTGCCAGCAGCTTAAGACAGATCCTCGAGCAGTACTTC. This codes for CASSLRQILEQYF.